This T cell receptor (beta chain) was identified during a study of blood T cell repertoires in COVID-19. The CDR3 contains 17 residues. Germline V CDR1 and CDR2: SEHNR, FQNEAQ (reference sequence). V shed 6 bases and J 2 bases; nucleotides not matched to a gene: 15. Sequencing was performed with immunoSEQ multiplex PCR; in TCRdb, only in-frame clones are kept and a portion is missing. The sample lists a few hundred thousand clones, around nine tenths occurring once. This sequence joins TRBV7-9 and TRBJ2-7, with 8 bases that match TRBD1. Sequences were obtained from PBMCs or T cells enriched from blood (not recorded which). The clonotype originates from a woman aged 30 to 39 who had recovered from COVID-19. The DNA for the CDR3 is TGTGCCAGCAGTAAAAGACTGGGACAGGCCACCCCCTACGAGCAGTACTTC. This encodes CASSKRLGQATPYEQYF.